The rows below give T cell receptor beta chains drawn from one sample of a study of regulatory T cells in long-lasting Graves disease. One entry per CDR3 protein results from TCRdb running MiXCR on the multiplex PCR reads. The sample records 400,000 to 500,000 distinct CDR3 sequences, roughly 17% being singletons. These data were likewise used in another study, on T cells in Graves' hyperthyroidism and ophthalmopathy.

The sample here was peripheral blood mononuclear cells (PBMCs), taken at new diagnosis, from a patient treated with antithyroid drugs. Receptor source: a woman aged 18-29 years with Graves disease. Each CDR3 is given with its conserved first and last residue. The D gene is left open where the match is weak. Only part of the rows carry a size: once, few, many, or a class if the clone is expanded.

NA	TRBD2	TRBV9	TRBJ2-1	TGTGCCAGCAGCCAAAGCGGGAGGGCCCTGAGCTCCTACAATGAGCAGTTCTTC	CASSQSGRALSSYNEQFF
many	NA	TRBV5-4	TRBJ2-5	TGTGCCAGCAGCTTGTTTGCGGGTGAAGAGACCCAGTACTTC	CASSLFAGEETQYF
NA	NA	TRBV19	TRBJ2-7	TGTGCCAGTAGTTCCCGATTATTCTTTGGCGAGCAGTACTTC	CASSSRLFFGEQYF
many	NA	TRBV5-1	TRBJ2-7	TGCGCCAGCAGCTTGCAGGGGACCTACGAGCAGTACTTC	CASSLQGTYEQYF
few	NA	TRBV7-2	TRBJ2-1	TGTGCCAGCAGCCTGGGAGTCGAGGGCAATGAGCAGTTCTTC	CASSLGVEGNEQFF
many	TRBD2	TRBV10-3	TRBJ2-7	TGTGCCATCTCAACTCTAGCGGGAGGCCTGAAACCCTACGAGCAGTACTTC	CAISTLAGGLKPYEQYF
many	TRBD2	TRBV13	TRBJ2-1	TGTGCCAGCAGCCCCAACCACCGCCGACTAGCGGAACACTACAATGAGCAGTTCTTC	CASSPNHRRLAEHYNEQFF
many	TRBD1	TRBV5-1	TRBJ1-2	TGCGCCAGCAGCAACCGACAGGGAGCTAACTATGGCTACACCTTC	CASSNRQGANYGYTF
NA	TRBD1	TRBV28	TRBJ2-7	TGTGCCAGCAGTGCCGGGGACAGGAAATACGAGCAGTACTTC	CASSAGDRKYEQYF
many	NA	TRBV7-3	TRBJ2-3	TGTGCCAGCAGCTTAGTGGGGGATACGCAGTGTTTT	CASSLVGDTQCF
many	TRBD1	TRBV7-2	TRBJ2-7	TGTGCCAGCACCACGGGGACAGGGAGTTTTTACGAGCAGTACTTC	CASTTGTGSFYEQYF
many	TRBD2	TRBV28	TRBJ2-7	TGTGCCAGCAGTCCCTCGGGAGGGCTCTACGAGCAGTACTTC	CASSPSGGLYEQYF
few	NA	TRBV12-3/TRBV12-4	TRBJ2-1	TGTGCCAGCAGTTTAGCGTACGGGGACGATGAGCAGTTCTTC	CASSLAYGDDEQFF
many	TRBD2	TRBV6-1	TRBJ2-7	TGTGCCAGCAGTCAAGTGTCCGGGACTAGCTCCTACGAGCAGTACTTC	CASSQVSGTSSYEQYF
many	TRBD2	TRBV28	TRBJ2-7	TGTGCCAGCAGTTTACCCCTAGCGGGAGGGCTAGTAGCCTACGAGCAGTACTTC	CASSLPLAGGLVAYEQYF
many	TRBD1	TRBV20-1	TRBJ2-4	TGCAGTGCTAGAGATGGGACAGCGATAGCCAAAAACATTCAGTACTTC	CSARDGTAIAKNIQYF
NA	TRBD2	TRBV14	TRBJ2-1	TGTGCCAGCAGCCAAGCAAGACGTTGGGAGGGAAGGAATGAGCAGTTCTTC	CASSQARRWEGRNEQFF